This record covers a single TCR beta chain. This sample was taken from a study of CD8 T cells in Susac syndrome. Random hexamers were used to reverse transcribe the RNA input (roughly 0.5 to 1 ug). The method of amplification for TCR beta CDR3 was immunoSEQ multiplex PCR, covering 54 Vbeta and 13 Jbeta. A single record per CDR3 protein comes from TCRdb applying MiXCR to the immunoSEQ multiplex PCR reads. Of about 22,000 distinct CDR3 sequences detected, 85% to 95% appear once; the ten largest clones hold around 0.28%. The sequenced sample was CD8+ T cells from PBMCs. The receptor's source is a human donor in good health.

CDR3 sequence: CAISDLGGNEQFF. The CDR3 nucleotides are TGTGCCATCAGTGATCTGGGCGGGAATGAGCAGTTCTTC. The chain joins TRBV10-3 to TRBJ2-1, with D possibly being TRBD2 (5 bases). The CDR3 spans 13 residues. Germline V gene sequence: CDR1 ENHRY, CDR2 SYGVKD. V gave up 3 bases and J gave up 7 bases, with 10 bases separating them.